These T cell receptor beta chains were read from a single sample in a study of blood T cell repertoires in COVID-19. This table comes from immunoSEQ multiplex PCR, and its TCRdb copy is limited to in-frame clones, with some not included. The data contain 350,000 to 550,000 clones, about 85% of them singletons. Sequenced: PBMCs or T cells enriched from blood (not recorded which). These receptors all stem from a woman between 18 and 30 years old with acute COVID-19. CDR3s include the opening cysteine and the closing phenylalanine or tryptophan. A D gene is named only where the DNA matches it firmly. The size of a clone is reported for some rows only, either as once, few or many, or as a class for expanded clones.

v_call	d_call	clone_size	j_call	cdr3_aa	cdr3_nt
TRBV4-3	NA	few	TRBJ2-3	CASSQEPANTQYF	TGCGCCAGCAGCCAGGAGCCCGCAAATACGCAGTATTTT
TRBV28	NA	NA	TRBJ1-2	CASITTSGGYTF	TGTGCCAGCATTACCACCTCGGGTGGCTACACCTTC
TRBV4-3	NA	NA	TRBJ2-7	CASSRSRGNYEQYF	TGCGCCAGCAGCCGATCACGGGGGAACTACGAGCAGTACTTC
TRBV5-5	NA	NA	TRBJ2-5	CASSLAVADQETQYF	TGTGCCAGCAGCTTGGCCGTTGCGGATCAAGAGACCCAGTACTTC
TRBV29-1	TRBD2	once	TRBJ2-1	CSVSPSGRANEQFF	TGCAGCGTGAGCCCTAGCGGGAGGGCCAATGAGCAGTTCTTC
TRBV12-5	NA	NA	TRBJ2-1	CASGLVPGFHEQFF	TGTGCTAGTGGTTTGGTACCGGGGTTCCATGAGCAGTTCTTC
TRBV5-1	TRBD2	few	TRBJ2-1	CASSLYALAGWHEQFF	TGCGCCAGCAGCTTGTATGCATTAGCGGGATGGCATGAGCAGTTCTTC
TRBV6-5	TRBD1	NA	TRBJ1-3	CASTGQGLNTIYF	TGTGCCAGCACGGGACAGGGACTAAACACCATATATTTT
TRBV28	NA	NA	TRBJ2-7	CASSLVSSYEQYF	TGTGCCAGCAGTTTAGTCAGTTCCTACGAGCAGTACTTC
TRBV7-2	NA	NA	TRBJ2-3	CASSLLFTDTQYF	TGTGCCAGCAGCTTACTATTCACAGATACGCAGTATTTT
TRBV5-1	TRBD2	NA	TRBJ2-1	CASSPGLAGEGEQFF	TGCGCCAGCAGCCCCGGACTAGCGGGAGAGGGTGAGCAGTTCTTC
TRBV5-3	TRBD2	NA	TRBJ2-7	CARSPGLAGEQYF	TGTGCCAGAAGCCCGGGACTAGCGGGCGAGCAGTACTTC
TRBV27	TRBD1	NA	TRBJ1-6	CASTTGGSYNSPLHF	TGTGCCAGCACCACAGGGGGTTCCTATAATTCACCCCTCCACTTT
TRBV12-3/TRBV12-4	NA	NA	TRBJ1-2	CASSLRVNYGYTF	TGTGCCAGCAGTTTACGCGTTAACTATGGCTACACCTTC
TRBV5-1	TRBD2	NA	TRBJ2-7	CASSLRLAGAYEQYF	TGCGCCAGCAGCTTGCGGTTGGCGGGAGCCTACGAGCAGTACTTC
TRBV7-8	TRBD1	few	TRBJ1-1	CASSLLGTGLLTAFF	TGTGCCAGCAGCTTACTAGGGACAGGGCTCTTAACGGCTTTCTTT
TRBV12-5	NA	NA	TRBJ1-2	CASGPSTVTNYGYTF	TGTGCTAGTGGTCCGTCGACAGTGACTAACTATGGCTACACCTTC
TRBV19	TRBD2	NA	TRBJ2-2	CASRVTSGQGRTGELFF	TGTGCCAGTAGGGTGACTAGCGGGCAAGGGAGGACCGGGGAGCTGTTTTTT
TRBV10-3	TRBD2	once	TRBJ2-3	CASQRGEAPDTQYF	TGTGCCTCACAGCGGGGGGAGGCCCCAGATACGCAGTATTTT
TRBV10-1	NA	NA	TRBJ2-5	CASATGDKETQYF	TGCGCCAGCGCAACGGGAGATAAAGAGACCCAGTACTTC
TRBV3-1/TRBV3-2	NA	once	TRBJ2-7	CASATRESGEQYF	TGTGCCAGCGCCACCCGGGAGTCTGGTGAGCAGTACTTC
TRBV6-1	NA	NA	TRBJ1-3	CASRASSGNTIYF	TGTGCCAGCAGGGCTAGCTCTGGAAACACCATATATTTT
TRBV2	NA	many	TRBJ2-7	CASTPEASYEQYF	TGTGCCAGCACTCCTGAGGCCTCCTACGAGCAGTACTTC
TRBV13	NA	NA	TRBJ1-3	CASSFSLTGPRTLSGNTIYF	TGTGCCAGCAGCTTTTCCCTAACAGGACCCCGTACTCTCTCTGGAAACACCATATATTTT
TRBV12-3/TRBV12-4	NA	NA	TRBJ2-7	CASTLGGIYEQYF	TGTGCCAGCACCCTAGGGGGTATCTACGAGCAGTACTTC
TRBV27	NA	NA	TRBJ2-3	CASTQGGGKGSGTDTQYF	TGTGCCAGCACCCAAGGGGGGGGTAAGGGATCCGGGACAGATACGCAGTATTTT
TRBV29-1	NA	NA	TRBJ1-5	CSVLGAGVEPQHF	TGCAGCGTCTTAGGGGCAGGAGTTGAGCCCCAGCATTTT
TRBV9	TRBD2	NA	TRBJ2-3	CASTGAGGTDTQYF	TGTGCCAGCACCGGAGCGGGGGGCACAGATACGCAGTATTTT
TRBV2	NA	NA	TRBJ1-1	CASTPDRAGAFF	TGTGCCAGCACCCCGGACCGAGCGGGCGCTTTCTTT
TRBV12-5	NA	NA	TRBJ1-6	CASGLGQRNSPLHF	TGTGCTAGTGGTTTGGGACAGAGGAATTCACCCCTCCACTTT
TRBV9	TRBD2	NA	TRBJ2-7	CASSAGGTSGFYEQYF	TGTGCCAGCAGCGCCGGTGGGACTAGCGGATTCTACGAGCAGTACTTC
TRBV18	NA	NA	TRBJ2-1	CASSMTTGTFYNEQFF	TGTGCCAGCTCGATGACTACAGGGACCTTCTACAATGAGCAGTTCTTC